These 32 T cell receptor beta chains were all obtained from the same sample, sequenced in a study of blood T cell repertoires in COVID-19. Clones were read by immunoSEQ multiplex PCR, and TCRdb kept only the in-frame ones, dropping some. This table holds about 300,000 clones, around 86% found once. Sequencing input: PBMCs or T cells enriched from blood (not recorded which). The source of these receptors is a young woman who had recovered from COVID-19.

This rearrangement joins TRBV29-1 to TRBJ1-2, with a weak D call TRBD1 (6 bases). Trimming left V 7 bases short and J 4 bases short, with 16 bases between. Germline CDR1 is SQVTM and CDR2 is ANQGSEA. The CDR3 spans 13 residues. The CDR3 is CSARTARGYGYTF. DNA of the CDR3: TGCAGCGCCCGGACAGCCCGGGGCTATGGCTACACCTTC.

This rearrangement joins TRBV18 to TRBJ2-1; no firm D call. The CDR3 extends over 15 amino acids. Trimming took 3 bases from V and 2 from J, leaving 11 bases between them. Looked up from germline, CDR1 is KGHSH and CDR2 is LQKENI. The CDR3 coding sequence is TGTGCCAGCTCACCCCTGGCCGTGGCCTACAATGAGCAGTTCTTC. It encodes CASSPLAVAYNEQFF.

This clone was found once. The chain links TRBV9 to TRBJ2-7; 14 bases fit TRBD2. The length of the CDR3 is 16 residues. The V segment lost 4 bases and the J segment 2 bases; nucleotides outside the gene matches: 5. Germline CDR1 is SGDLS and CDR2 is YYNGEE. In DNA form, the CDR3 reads TGTGCCAGCAGCAAAGGACTAGCGGGGGGACCCTACGAGCAGTACTTC. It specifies CASSKGLAGGPYEQYF.

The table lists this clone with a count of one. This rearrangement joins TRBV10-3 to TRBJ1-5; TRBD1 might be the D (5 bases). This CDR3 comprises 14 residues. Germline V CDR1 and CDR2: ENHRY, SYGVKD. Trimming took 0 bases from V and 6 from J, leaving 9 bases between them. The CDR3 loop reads CAISESGGTQPQHF. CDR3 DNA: TGTGCCATCAGTGAGTCGGGAGGGACTCAGCCCCAGCATTTT.

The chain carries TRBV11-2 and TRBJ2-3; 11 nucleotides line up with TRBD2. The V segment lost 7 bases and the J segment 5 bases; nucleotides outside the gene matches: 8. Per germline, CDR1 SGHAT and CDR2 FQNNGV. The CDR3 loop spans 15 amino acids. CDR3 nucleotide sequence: TGTGCCAGCAAAGGGACTAGCGGAAAGAAAGATACGCAGTATTTT. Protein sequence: CASKGTSGKKDTQYF.

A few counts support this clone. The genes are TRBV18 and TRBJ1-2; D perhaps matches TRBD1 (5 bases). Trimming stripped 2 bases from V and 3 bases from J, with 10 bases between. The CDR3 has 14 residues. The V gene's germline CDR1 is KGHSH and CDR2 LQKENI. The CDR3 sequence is CASSPVRGDYGYTF. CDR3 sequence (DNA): TGTGCCAGCTCACCAGTAAGGGGTGACTATGGCTACACCTTC.

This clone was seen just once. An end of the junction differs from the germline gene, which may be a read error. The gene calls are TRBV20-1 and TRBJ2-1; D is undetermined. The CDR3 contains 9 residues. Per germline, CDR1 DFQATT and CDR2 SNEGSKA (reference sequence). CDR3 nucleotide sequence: TGCAGTGCTACCCCAGTTGAGGTCTTC. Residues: CSATPVEVF.

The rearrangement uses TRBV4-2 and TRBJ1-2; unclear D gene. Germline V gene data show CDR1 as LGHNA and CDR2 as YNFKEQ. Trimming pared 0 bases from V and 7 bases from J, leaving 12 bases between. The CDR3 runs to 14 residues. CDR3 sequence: CASSQDLQPSGYTF. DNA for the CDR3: TGTGCCAGCAGCCAAGATCTCCAGCCTAGTGGCTACACCTTC.

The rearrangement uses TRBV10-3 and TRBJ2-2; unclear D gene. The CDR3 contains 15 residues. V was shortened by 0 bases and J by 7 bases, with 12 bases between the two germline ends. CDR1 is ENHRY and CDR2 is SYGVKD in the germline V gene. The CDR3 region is CAISESWATVGELFF. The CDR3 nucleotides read TGTGCCATCAGTGAGTCGTGGGCCACCGTCGGGGAGCTGTTTTTT.

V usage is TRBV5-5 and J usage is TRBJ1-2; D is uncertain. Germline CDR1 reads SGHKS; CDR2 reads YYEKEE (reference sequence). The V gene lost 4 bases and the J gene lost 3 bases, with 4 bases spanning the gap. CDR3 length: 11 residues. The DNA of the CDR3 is TGTGCCAGCAGCCTACACTATGGCTACACCTTC. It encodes CASSLHYGYTF. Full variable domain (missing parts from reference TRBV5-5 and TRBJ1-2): DAGVTQSPTHLIKTRGQQVTLRCSPISGHKSVSWYQQVLGQGPQFIFQYYEKEERGRGNFPDRFSARQFPNYSSELNVNALLLGDSALYLCASSLHYGYTFGSGTRLTVV.

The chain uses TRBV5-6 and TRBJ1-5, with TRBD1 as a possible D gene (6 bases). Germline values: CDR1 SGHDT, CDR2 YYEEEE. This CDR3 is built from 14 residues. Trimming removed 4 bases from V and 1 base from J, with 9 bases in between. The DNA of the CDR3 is TGTGCCAGCAGCCACAGGGTAAGCAATCAGCCCCAGCATTTT. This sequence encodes CASSHRVSNQPQHF. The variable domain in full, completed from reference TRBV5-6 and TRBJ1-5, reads DAGVTQSPTHLIKTRGQQVTLRCSPKSGHDTVSWYQQALGQGPQFIFQYYEEEERQRGNFPDRFSGHQFPNYSSELNVNALLLGDSALYLCASSHRVSNQPQHFGDGTRLSIL.

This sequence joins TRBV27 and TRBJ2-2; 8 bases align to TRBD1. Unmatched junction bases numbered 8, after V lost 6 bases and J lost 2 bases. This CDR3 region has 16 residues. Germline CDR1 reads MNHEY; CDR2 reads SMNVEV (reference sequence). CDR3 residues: CASSSETGVNTGELFF. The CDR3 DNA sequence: TGTGCCAGCAGCTCGGAGACAGGGGTCAACACCGGGGAGCTGTTTTTT.

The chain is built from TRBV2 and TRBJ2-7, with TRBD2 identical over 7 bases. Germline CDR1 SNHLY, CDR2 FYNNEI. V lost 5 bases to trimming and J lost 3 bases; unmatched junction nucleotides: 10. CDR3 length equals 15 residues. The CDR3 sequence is CASSRDYFSRYEQYF. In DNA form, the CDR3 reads TGTGCCAGCAGTAGGGACTACTTCTCCCGCTACGAGCAGTACTTC.

CDR3 protein: CAIRDRVHTEAFF. The DNA of the CDR3 is TGTGCCATCAGGGACAGGGTACATACTGAAGCTTTCTTT. V usage is TRBV10-3 and J usage is TRBJ1-1, with 8 bases fitting TRBD1. The CDR3 has 13 residues. V lost 6 bases, J lost 5 bases, and 5 bases stayed unmatched. The V gene's germline CDR1 is ENHRY and CDR2 SYGVKD.

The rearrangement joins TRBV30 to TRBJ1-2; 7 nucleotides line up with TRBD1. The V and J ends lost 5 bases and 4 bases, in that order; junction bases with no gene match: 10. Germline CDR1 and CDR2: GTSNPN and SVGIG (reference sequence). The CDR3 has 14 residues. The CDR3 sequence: CAWDRGRGIYGYTF. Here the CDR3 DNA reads TGTGCCTGGGATCGGGGCAGGGGGATCTATGGCTACACCTTC.

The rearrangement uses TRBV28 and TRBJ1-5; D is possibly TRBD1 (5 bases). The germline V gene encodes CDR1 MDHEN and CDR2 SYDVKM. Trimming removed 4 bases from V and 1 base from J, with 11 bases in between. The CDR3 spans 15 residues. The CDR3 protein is CASSSPPGSNQPQHF. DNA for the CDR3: TGTGCCAGCAGTTCCCCGCCAGGGAGCAATCAGCCCCAGCATTTT.

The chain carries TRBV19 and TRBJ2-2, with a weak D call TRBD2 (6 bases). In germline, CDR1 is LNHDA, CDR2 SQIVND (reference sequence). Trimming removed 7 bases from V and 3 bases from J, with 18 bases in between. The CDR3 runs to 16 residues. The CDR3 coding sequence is TGTGCCAGTACCATAGCTCCGGGACTTGACACCGGGGAGCTGTTTTTT. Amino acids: CASTIAPGLDTGELFF.

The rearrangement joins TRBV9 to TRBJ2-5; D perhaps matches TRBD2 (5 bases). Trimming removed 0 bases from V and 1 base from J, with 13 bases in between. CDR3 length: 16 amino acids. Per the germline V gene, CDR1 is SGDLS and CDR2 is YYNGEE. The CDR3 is CASSVAEGLLQETQYF. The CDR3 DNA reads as TGTGCCAGCAGCGTAGCGGAAGGACTCCTCCAAGAGACCCAGTACTTC.

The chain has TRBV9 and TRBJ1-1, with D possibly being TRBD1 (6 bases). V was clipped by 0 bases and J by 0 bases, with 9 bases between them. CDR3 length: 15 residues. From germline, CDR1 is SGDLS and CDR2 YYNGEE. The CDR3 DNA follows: TGTGCCAGCAGCGTAGTGGGGGCGATGAACACTGAAGCTTTCTTT. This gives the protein CASSVVGAMNTEAFF.

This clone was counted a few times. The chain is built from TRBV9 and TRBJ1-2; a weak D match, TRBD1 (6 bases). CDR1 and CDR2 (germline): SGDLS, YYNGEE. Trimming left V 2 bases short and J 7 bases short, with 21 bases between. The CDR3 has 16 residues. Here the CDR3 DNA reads TGTGCCAGCAGCGTGCTTGACACAGGGTACTCGGGTGGCTACACCTTC. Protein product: CASSVLDTGYSGGYTF.

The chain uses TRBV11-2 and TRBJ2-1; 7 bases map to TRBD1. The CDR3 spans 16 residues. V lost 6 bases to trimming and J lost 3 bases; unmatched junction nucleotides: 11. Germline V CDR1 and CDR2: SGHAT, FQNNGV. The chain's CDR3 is CASSKAEGGLYNEQFF. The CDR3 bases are TGTGCCAGCAGTAAGGCTGAAGGGGGCCTCTACAATGAGCAGTTCTTC.

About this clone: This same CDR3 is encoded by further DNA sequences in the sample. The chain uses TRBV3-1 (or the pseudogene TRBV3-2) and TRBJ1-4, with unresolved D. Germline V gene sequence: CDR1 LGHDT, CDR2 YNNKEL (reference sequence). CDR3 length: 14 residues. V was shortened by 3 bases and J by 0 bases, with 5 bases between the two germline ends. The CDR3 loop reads CASSQGATNEKLFF. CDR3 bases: TGTGCCAGCAGCCAGGGAGCAACTAATGAAAAACTGTTTTTT.

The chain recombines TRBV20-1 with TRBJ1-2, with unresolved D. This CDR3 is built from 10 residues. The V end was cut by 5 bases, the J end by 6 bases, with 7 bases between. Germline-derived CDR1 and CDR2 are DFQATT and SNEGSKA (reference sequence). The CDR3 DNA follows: TGCAGTGCTGAGGGCAATGGCTACACCTTC. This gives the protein CSAEGNGYTF.

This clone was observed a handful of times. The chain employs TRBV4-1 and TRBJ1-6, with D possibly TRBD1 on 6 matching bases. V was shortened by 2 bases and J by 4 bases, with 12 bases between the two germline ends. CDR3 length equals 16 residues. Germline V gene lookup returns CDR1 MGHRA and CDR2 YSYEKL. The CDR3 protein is CASSQSPGAYNSPLHF. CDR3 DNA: TGCGCCAGCAGCCAATCCCCAGGGGCTTATAATTCACCCCTCCACTTT.

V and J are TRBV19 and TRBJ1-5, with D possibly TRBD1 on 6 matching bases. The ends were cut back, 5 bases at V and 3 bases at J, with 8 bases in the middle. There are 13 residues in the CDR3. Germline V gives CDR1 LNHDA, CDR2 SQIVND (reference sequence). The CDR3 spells CASSQGTNQPQHF. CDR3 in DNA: TGTGCCAGTAGTCAGGGGACCAATCAGCCCCAGCATTTT.

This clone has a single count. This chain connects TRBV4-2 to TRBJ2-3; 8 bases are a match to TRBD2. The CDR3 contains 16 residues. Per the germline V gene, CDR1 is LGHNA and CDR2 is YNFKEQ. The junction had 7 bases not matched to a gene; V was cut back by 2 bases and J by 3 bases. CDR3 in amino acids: CASSQREGGRTDTQYF. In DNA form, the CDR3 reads TGTGCCAGCAGCCAACGGGAGGGGGGGCGTACAGATACGCAGTATTTT.

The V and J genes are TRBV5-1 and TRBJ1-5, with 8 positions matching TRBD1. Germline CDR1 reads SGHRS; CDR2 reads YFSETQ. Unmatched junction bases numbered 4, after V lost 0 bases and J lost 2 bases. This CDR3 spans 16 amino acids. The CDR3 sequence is CASSLGGQVGNQPQHF. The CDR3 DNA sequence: TGCGCCAGCAGCTTGGGGGGACAGGTGGGCAATCAGCCCCAGCATTTT.

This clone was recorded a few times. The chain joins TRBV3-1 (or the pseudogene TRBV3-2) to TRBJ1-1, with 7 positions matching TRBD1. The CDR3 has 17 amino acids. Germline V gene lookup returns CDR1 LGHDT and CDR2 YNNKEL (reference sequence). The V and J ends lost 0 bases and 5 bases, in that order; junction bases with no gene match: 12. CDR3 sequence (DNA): TGTGCCAGCAGCCAAGACTGGGCGGGACAGAGTATGACTGAAGCTTTCTTT. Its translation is CASSQDWAGQSMTEAFF.

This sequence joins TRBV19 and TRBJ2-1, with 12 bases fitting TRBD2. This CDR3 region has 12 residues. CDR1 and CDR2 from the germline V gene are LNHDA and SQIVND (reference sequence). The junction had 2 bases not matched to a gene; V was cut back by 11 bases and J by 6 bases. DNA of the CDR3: TGTGCCGCTAGCGGGGGGGGCAATGAGCAGTTCTTC. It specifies CAASGGGNEQFF.

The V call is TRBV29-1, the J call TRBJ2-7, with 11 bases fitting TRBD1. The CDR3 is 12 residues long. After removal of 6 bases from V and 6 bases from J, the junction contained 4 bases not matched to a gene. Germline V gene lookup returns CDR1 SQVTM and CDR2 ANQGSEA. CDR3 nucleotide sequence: TGCAGCGTCCGGGGACAGGGGGGCGAGCAGTACTTC. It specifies CSVRGQGGEQYF.

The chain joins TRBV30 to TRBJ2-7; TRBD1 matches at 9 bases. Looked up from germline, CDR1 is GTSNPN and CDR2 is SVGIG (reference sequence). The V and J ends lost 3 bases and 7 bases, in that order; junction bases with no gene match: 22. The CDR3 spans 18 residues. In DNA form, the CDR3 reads TGTGCCTGGAGAGAAACAGGGGGCTCGAGGGAGAAAAGAAGAGAGCAGTACTTC. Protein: CAWRETGGSREKRREQYF.

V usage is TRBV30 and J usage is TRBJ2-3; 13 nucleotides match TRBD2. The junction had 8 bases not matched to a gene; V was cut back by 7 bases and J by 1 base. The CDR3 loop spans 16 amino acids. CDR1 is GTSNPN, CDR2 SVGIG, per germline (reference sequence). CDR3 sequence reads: CALGRGTSGGTDTQYF. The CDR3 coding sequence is TGTGCCTTAGGCAGGGGGACTAGCGGGGGCACAGATACGCAGTATTTT.